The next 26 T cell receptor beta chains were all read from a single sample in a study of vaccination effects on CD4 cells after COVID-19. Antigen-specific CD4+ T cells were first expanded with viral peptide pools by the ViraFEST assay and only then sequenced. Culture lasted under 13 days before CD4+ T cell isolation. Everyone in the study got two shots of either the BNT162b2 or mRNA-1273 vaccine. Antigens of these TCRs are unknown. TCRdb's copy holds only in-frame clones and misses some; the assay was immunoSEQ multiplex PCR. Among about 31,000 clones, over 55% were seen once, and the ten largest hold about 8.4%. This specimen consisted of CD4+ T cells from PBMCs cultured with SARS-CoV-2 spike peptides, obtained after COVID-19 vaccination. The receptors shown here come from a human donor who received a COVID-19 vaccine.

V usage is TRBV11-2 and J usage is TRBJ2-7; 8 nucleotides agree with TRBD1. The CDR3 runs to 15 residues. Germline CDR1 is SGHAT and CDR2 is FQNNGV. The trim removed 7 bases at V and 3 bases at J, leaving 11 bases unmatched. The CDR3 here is CASIPIDRGSYEQYF. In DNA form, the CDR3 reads TGTGCCAGCATCCCAATAGACAGGGGAAGCTACGAGCAGTACTTC.

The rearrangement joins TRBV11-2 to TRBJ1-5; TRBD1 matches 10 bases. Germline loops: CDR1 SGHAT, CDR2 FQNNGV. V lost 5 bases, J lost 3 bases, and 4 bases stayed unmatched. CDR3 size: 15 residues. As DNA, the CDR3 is TGTGCCAGCAGCCGAGGGACAGGGGACAATCAGCCCCAGCATTTT. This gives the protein CASSRGTGDNQPQHF.

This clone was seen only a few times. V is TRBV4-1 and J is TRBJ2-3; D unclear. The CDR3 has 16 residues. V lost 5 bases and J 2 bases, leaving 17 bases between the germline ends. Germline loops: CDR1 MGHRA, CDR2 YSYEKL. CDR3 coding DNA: TGCGCCAGCAGCTATAGTGGGCAGGAGTTCACAGATACGCAGTATTTT. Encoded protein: CASSYSGQEFTDTQYF.

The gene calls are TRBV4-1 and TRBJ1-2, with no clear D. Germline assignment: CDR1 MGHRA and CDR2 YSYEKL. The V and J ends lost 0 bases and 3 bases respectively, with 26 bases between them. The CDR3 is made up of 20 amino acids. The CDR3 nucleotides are TGCGCCAGCAGCCAAGATAGGAGTAGAACACGTAAGGGAAAGGACTATGGCTACACCTTC. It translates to CASSQDRSRTRKGKDYGYTF.

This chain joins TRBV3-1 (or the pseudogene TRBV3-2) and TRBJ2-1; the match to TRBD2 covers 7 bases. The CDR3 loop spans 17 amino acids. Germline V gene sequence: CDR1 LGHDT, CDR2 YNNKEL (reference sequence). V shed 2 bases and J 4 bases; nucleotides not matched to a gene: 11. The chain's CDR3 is CASSQSGLGELYNEQFF. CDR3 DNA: TGTGCCAGCAGCCAATCCGGACTAGGAGAATTATACAATGAGCAGTTCTTC.

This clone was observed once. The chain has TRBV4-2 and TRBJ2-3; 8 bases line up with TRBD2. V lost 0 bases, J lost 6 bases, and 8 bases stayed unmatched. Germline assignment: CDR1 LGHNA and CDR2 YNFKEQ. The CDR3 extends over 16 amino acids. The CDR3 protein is CASSQDVAGGRDTQYF. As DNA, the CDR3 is TGTGCCAGCAGCCAAGATGTTGCGGGGGGCCGGGATACGCAGTATTTT.

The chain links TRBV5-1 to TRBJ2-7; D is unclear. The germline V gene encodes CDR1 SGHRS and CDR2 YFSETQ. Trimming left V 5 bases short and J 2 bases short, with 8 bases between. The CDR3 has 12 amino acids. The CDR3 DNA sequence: TGCGCCAGCAGTCTCGAACCCTACGAGCAGTACTTC. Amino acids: CASSLEPYEQYF.

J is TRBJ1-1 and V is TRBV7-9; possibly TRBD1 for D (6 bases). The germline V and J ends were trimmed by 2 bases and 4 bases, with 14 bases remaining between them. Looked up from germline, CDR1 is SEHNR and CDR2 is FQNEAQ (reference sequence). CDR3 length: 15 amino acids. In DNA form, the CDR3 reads TGTGCCAGCAGCTTAAAGGGGGGGAGTATCACTGAAGCTTTCTTT. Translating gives CASSLKGGSITEAFF.

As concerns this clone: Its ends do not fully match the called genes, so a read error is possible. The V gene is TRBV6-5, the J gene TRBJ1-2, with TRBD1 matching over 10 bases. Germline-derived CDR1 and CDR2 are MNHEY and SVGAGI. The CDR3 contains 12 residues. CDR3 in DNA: TGTGCCAGCAGTTACGCGGGACAGGGGCTGGACTTC. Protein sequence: CASSYAGQGLDF.

The CDR3 DNA reads TGTGCCAGCAGCTTGGGGACTAGAAGTGATACGCAGTATTTT. This sequence encodes CASSLGTRSDTQYF. This chain connects TRBV6-4 to TRBJ2-3; 8 bases map to TRBD2. The junction had 8 bases not matched to a gene; V was cut back by 6 bases and J by 6 bases. This CDR3 is 14 amino acids long. Germline lookup yields CDR1 MRHNA and CDR2 SNTAGT.

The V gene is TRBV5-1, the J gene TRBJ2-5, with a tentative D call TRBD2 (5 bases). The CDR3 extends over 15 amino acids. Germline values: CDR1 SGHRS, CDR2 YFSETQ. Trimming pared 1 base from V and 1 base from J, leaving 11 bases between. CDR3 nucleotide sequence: TGCGCCAGCAGCTTGACCCGGGGTGGCCAAGAGACCCAGTACTTC. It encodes CASSLTRGGQETQYF.

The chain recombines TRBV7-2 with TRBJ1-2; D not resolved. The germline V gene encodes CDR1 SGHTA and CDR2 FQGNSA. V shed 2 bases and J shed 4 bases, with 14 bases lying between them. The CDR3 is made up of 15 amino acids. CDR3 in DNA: TGTGCCAGCAGCTTAATGGCCGGGTCCGGCTATGGCTACACCTTC. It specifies CASSLMAGSGYGYTF. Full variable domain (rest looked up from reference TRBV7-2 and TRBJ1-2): GAGVSQSPSNKVTEKGKDVELRCDPISGHTALYWYRQSLGQGLEFLIYFQGNSAPDKSGLPSDRFSAERTGGSVSTLTIQRTQQEDSAVYLCASSLMAGSGYGYTFGSGTRLTVV.

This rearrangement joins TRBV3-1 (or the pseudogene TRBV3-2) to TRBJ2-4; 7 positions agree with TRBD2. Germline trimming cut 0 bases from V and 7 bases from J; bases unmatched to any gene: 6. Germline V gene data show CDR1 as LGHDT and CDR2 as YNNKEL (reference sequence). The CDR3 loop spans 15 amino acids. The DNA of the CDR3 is TGTGCCAGCAGCCAAGATGCGGGAGCGGAGAACATTCAGTACTTC. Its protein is CASSQDAGAENIQYF.

The CDR3: CASSQGATFTDTQYF. In nucleotides, the CDR3 is TGTGCCAGCAGCCAGGGAGCTACGTTCACAGATACGCAGTATTTT. This chain links TRBV7-8 with TRBJ2-3, with D perhaps TRBD1 or TRBD2 (5 bases each). The CDR3 runs 15 residues. Trimming took off 5 bases at V and 2 bases at J, with 14 bases between the two ends. Germline V gives CDR1 SGHVS, CDR2 FQNEAQ.

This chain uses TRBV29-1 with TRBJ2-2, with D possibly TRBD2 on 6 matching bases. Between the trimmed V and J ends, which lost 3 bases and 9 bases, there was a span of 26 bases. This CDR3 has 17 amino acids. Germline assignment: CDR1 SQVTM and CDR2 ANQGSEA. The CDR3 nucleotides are TGCAGCGTTGAGAGGGCGGAGGGTTACCCGACACAGAGGGAGCTGTTTTTT. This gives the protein CSVERAEGYPTQRELFF.

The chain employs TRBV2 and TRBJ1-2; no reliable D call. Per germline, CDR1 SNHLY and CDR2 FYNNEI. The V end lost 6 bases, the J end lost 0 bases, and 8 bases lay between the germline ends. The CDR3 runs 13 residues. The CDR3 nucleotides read TGTGCCAGCAGCACACAGTCTAACTATGGCTACACCTTC. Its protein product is CASSTQSNYGYTF.

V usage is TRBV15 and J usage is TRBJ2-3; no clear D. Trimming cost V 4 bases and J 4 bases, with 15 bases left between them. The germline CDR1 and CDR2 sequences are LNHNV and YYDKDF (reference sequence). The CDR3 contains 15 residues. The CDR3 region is CATSISTHRADTQYF. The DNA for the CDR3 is TGTGCCACCAGCATATCGACCCATAGGGCAGATACGCAGTATTTT.

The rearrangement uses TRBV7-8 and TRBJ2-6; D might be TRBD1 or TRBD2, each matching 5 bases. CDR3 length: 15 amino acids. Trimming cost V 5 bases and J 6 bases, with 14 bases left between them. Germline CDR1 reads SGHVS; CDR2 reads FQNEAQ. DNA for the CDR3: TGTGCCAGCAGCCCCTATGGGACCATGGCCAACGTCCTGACTTTC. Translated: CASSPYGTMANVLTF.

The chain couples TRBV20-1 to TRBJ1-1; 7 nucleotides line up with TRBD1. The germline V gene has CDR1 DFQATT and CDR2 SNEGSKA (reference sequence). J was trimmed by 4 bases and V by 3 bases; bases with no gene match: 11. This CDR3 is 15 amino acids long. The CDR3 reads CSASEGGGVSTEAFF. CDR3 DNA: TGCAGTGCTAGTGAAGGGGGCGGTGTGAGCACTGAAGCTTTCTTT.

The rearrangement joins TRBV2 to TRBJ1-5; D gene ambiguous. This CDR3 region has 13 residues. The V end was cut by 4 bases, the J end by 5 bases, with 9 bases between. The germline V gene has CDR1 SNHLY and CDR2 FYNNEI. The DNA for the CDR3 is TGTGCCAGCAGTGTTGACAACTATCAGCCCCAGCATTTT. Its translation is CASSVDNYQPQHF.

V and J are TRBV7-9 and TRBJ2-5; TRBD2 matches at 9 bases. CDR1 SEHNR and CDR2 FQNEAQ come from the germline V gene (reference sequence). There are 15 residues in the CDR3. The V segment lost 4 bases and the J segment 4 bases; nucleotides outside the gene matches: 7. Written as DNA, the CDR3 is TGTGCCAGCAGCTCGGGACTAGCATGGGGAGAGACCCAGTACTTC. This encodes CASSSGLAWGETQYF.

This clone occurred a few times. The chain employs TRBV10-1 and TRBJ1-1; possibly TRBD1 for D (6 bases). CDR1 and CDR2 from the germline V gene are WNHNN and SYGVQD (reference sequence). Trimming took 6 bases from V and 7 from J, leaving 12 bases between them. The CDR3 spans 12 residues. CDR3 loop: CASSVGQYEAFF. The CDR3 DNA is TGCGCCAGCAGCGTCGGACAGTATGAAGCTTTCTTT.

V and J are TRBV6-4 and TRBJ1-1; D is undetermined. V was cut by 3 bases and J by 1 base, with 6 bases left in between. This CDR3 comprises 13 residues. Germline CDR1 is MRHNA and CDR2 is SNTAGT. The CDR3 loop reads CASSERENTEAFF. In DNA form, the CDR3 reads TGTGCCAGCAGTGAAAGGGAGAACACTGAAGCTTTCTTT.

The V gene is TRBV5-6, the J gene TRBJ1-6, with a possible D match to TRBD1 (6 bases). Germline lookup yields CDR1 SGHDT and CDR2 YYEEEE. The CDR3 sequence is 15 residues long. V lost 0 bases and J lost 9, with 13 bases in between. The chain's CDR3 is CASSLVAGAGSPLHF. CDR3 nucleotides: TGTGCCAGCAGCTTGGTAGCAGGGGCCGGTTCACCCCTCCACTTT. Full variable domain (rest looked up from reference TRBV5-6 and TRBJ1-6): DAGVTQSPTHLIKTRGQQVTLRCSPKSGHDTVSWYQQALGQGPQFIFQYYEEEERQRGNFPDRFSGHQFPNYSSELNVNALLLGDSALYLCASSLVAGAGSPLHFGNGTRLTVT.

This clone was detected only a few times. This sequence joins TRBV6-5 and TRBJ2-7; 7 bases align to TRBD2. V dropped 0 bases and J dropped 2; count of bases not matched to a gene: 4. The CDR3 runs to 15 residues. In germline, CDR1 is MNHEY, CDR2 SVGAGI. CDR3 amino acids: CASSYSTGLTYEQYF. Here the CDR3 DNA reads TGTGCCAGCAGTTACTCGACGGGACTAACCTACGAGCAGTACTTC.

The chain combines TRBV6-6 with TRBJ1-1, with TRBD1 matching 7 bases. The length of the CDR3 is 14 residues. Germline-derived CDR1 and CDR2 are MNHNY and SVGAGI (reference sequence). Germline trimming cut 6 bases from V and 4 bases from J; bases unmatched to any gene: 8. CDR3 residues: CASRGGDRPTEAFF. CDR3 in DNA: TGTGCCAGCAGGGGGGGGGACAGACCCACTGAAGCTTTCTTT.